This T cell receptor beta chain was identified in a study of memory CD4+ T cells and cytomegalovirus serostatus. V was pared by 3 bases and J by 4 bases, with 9 bases between. Germline lookup yields CDR1 ENHRY and CDR2 SYGVKD. The CDR3 length is 13 residues. Per the study methods: After removing out-of-frame reads, millions of distinct TCRbeta sequences remained. Assay: immunoSEQ multiplex PCR; the TCRdb copy retains only in-frame clones and omits some. V and J calls and clone size are those listed in that table; D and trimming were worked out from the DNA. The repertoire holds about 39,000 clones, with around 79% as singletons. Single viable CD3+CD4+CD8-CD45RO+ cells were sorted as the memory CD4+ T cells.

The source material was memory CD4+ T cells from blood. This receptor was taken from an adult in good health and CMV-seronegative. The chain recombines TRBV10-3 with TRBJ2-5, with D possibly TRBD1 on 6 matching bases. The CDR3 DNA sequence: TGTGCCATCAGTGACTTAGGGGGAGAGACCCAGTACTTC. Translating gives CAISDLGGETQYF.